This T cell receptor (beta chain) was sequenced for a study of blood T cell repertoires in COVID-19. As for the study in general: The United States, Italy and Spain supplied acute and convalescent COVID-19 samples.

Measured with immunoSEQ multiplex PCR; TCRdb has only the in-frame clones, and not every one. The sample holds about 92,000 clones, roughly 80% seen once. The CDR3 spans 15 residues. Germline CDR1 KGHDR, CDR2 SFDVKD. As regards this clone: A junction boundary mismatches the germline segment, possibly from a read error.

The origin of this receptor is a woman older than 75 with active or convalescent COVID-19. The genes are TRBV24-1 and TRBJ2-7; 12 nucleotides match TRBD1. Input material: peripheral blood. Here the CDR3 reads CATSERGTGGAEQYF. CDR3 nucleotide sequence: TGTGCCACGAGTGAGAGGGGGACAGGGGGCGCCGAGCAGTACTTC.